Sequencing of this T cell receptor beta chain was carried out in a study of blood T cell repertoires in COVID-19. Study information: COVID-19 samples, acute and convalescent, were from the United States, Italy and Spain. PBMCs, B-cell-depleted T cells, or T cells were the source of the cDNA or gDNA that made up the material.

The CDR3 runs to 16 residues. The V gene's germline CDR1 is MGHDK and CDR2 SYGVNS. After removal of 1 base from V and 4 bases from J, the junction contained 9 bases not matched to a gene. In the original analysis: Amplification of reference gene primers was used by the study to estimate nucleated cell counts. Clones were sequenced by immunoSEQ multiplex PCR, and TCRdb holds only the in-frame ones, with some missing. V, J and clone size are those of that table, while D and trimming were read from the DNA. The table records roughly 250,000 clones, around 89% of them present only once. The source material was peripheral blood. The genes are TRBV25-1 and TRBJ2-5; TRBD2 aligns across 7 bases. This clonotype originated in a man aged 25-40 years with acute or convalescent COVID-19. CDR3 in amino acids: CASSEFGGGPGETQYF. The CDR3 bases are TGTGCCAGCAGTGAATTTGGCGGGGGTCCGGGAGAGACCCAGTACTTC.